This T cell receptor (beta chain) comes out of a study of cytomegalovirus exposure and HLA in healthy donors. Overall study context: Genotyping showed roughly 81% of 398 donors falling in the Caucasian-associated ancestry cluster. General study results and limits: Associated with HLA alleles at 0.05 false discovery rate in a later analysis were about 17,000 TCR beta sequences.

CDR1 is SGHTA, CDR2 FQGNSA, per germline. This CDR3 is 19 amino acids long. The ends were cut back, 1 base at V and 3 bases at J, with 24 bases in the middle. Details on this clone: Antigen specificity is unknown.

Researchers ran the PCR with 60 Vbeta and 13 Jbeta primers. Assay used: immunoSEQ multiplex PCR; TCRdb lists only in-frame clones, some missing. The sample lists 180,000 or so clones, around 80% occurring once. The chain carries TRBV7-2 and TRBJ1-2, with D tentatively TRBD1 (6 bases). The sequenced material came from PBMCs. The sequence derives from a girl aged 10-17 years in good health and CMV-seropositive. CDR3 sequence: CASSLVGGQKSSIDYGYTF. Here the CDR3 DNA reads TGTGCCAGCAGCTTAGTGGGGGGGCAGAAATCCTCGATCGACTATGGCTACACCTTC.